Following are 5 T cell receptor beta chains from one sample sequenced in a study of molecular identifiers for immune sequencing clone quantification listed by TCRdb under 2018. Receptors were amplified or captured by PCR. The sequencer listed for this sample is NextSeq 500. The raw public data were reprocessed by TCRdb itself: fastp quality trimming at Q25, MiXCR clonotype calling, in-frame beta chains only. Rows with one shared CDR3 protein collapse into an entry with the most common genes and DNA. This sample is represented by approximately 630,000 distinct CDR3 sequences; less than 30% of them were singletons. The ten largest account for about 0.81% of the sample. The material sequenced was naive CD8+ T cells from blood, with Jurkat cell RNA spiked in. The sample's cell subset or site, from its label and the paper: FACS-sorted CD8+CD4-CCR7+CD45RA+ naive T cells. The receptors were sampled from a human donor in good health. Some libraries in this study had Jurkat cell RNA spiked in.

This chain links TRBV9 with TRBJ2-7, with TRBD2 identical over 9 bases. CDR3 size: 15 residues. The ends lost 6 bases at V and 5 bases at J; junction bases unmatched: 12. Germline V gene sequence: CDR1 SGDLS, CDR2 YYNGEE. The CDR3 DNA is TGTGCCAGCAACGTTTCTGGACTAGCGAATAACGAGCAGTACTTC. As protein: CASNVSGLANNEQYF.

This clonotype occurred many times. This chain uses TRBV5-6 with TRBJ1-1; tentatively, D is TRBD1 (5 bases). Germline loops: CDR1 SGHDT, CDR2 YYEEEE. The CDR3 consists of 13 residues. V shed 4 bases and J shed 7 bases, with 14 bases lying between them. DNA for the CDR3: TGTGCCAGCAGCCTTAGCTACAGGAGTGAAGCTTTCTTT. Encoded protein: CASSLSYRSEAFF. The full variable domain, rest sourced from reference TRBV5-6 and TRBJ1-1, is DAGVTQSPTHLIKTRGQQVTLRCSPKSGHDTVSWYQQALGQGPQFIFQYYEEEERQRGNFPDRFSGHQFPNYSSELNVNALLLGDSALYLCASSLSYRSEAFFGQGTRLTVV.

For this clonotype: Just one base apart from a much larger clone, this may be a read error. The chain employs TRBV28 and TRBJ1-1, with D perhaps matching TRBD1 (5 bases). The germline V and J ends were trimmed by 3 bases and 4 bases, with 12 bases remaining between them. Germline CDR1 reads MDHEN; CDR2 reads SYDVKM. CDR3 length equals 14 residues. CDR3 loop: CASSLRGDFTEAFF. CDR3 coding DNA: TGTGCCAGCAGTTTGCGGGGGGACTTCACTGAAGCTTTCTTT.

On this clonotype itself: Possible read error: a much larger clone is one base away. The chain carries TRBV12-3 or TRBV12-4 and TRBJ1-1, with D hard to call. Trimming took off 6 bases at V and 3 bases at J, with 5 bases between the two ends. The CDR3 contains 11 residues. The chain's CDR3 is CASRDDTEAFF. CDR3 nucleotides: TGTGCCAGCAGGGATGACACTGAAGCTTTCTTT.

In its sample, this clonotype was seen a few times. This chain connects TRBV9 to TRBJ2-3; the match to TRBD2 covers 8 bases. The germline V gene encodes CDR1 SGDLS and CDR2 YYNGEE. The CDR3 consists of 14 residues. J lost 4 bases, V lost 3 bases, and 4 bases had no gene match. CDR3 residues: CASSAGGGPDTQYF. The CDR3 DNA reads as TGTGCCAGCAGCGCGGGGGGGGGGCCAGATACGCAGTATTTT.